These T cell receptor beta chains were read from a single sample in a study of shared clonotypes between healthy human individuals. TCRdb's copy holds only in-frame clones and misses some; the assay was immunoSEQ multiplex PCR. Among some 2,000,000 clones, approximately 94% were seen once, and the ten largest hold 1% to 1.3%. Sequencing was done on a sample of naive CD8+ T cells sorted from blood. These receptors were collected from a man in his late teens or twenties in good health. Both conserved end residues are part of each CDR3. The D gene is left open where the match is weak. Size values are once, few and many counts, or a class for expanded clones, and some rows have none.

CDR3 protein: CASSQQGERDYGYTF
CDR3 DNA: TGTGCCAGCAGCCAGCAGGGGGAAAGGGACTATGGCTACACCTTC
V gene: TRBV13
clone size: -
D gene: TRBD1
CDR3 length: 15
J gene: TRBJ1-2

CDR3 protein: CASSVDSGLTYGYTF
CDR3 DNA: TGTGCCAGCAGCGTAGATTCGGGACTCACCTATGGCTACACCTTC
V gene: TRBV9
clone size: -
D gene: -
CDR3 length: 15
J gene: TRBJ1-2

CDR3 protein: CASGPSTSGHYGYTF
CDR3 DNA: TGTGCTAGTGGTCCCTCGACATCGGGGCACTATGGCTACACCTTC
V gene: TRBV12-5
clone size: -
D gene: -
CDR3 length: 15
J gene: TRBJ1-2

CDR3 protein: CASSAGRDRDDQPQHF
CDR3 DNA: TGCGCCAGCAGTGCGGGCCGGGACAGGGACGATCAGCCCCAGCATTTT
V gene: TRBV10-2
clone size: -
D gene: TRBD1
CDR3 length: 16
J gene: TRBJ1-5

CDR3 protein: CASSVDGVLTDTQYF
CDR3 DNA: TGTGCCAGCAGCGTAGATGGCGTACTCACAGATACGCAGTATTTT
V gene: TRBV9
clone size: -
D gene: -
CDR3 length: 15
J gene: TRBJ2-3

CDR3 protein: CASSLEAGNEQFF
CDR3 DNA: TGTGCTAGCAGCTTAGAAGCCGGCAATGAGCAGTTCTTC
V gene: TRBV7-7
clone size: -
D gene: -
CDR3 length: 13
J gene: TRBJ2-1

CDR3 protein: CASSPRLAFTDTQYF
CDR3 DNA: TGTGCCAGCAGCCCCCGACTAGCGTTCACAGATACGCAGTATTTT
V gene: TRBV7-9
clone size: -
D gene: TRBD2
CDR3 length: 15
J gene: TRBJ2-3

CDR3 protein: CASSETGVNNQPQHF
CDR3 DNA: TGTGCCAGCAGTGAGACAGGGGTTAACAATCAGCCCCAGCATTTT
V gene: TRBV28
clone size: -
D gene: TRBD1
CDR3 length: 15
J gene: TRBJ1-5

CDR3 protein: CAWSKGTGTNQPQHF
CDR3 DNA: TGTGCCTGGAGTAAGGGGACAGGGACCAATCAGCCCCAGCATTTT
V gene: TRBV30
clone size: -
D gene: TRBD1
CDR3 length: 15
J gene: TRBJ1-5

CDR3 protein: CASSAPGQNYNEQFF
CDR3 DNA: TGTGCCAGCAGCGCCCCGGGACAGAACTACAATGAGCAGTTCTTC
V gene: TRBV7-9
clone size: -
D gene: TRBD1
CDR3 length: 15
J gene: TRBJ2-1

CDR3 protein: CASSYPDRGFHGYTF
CDR3 DNA: TGTGCCAGCAGTTACCCGGACAGGGGGTTCCATGGCTACACCTTC
V gene: TRBV6-7
clone size: -
D gene: TRBD1
CDR3 length: 15
J gene: TRBJ1-2

CDR3 protein: CASSVEDGTPSYEQYF
CDR3 DNA: TGTGCCAGCAGCGTAGAGGACGGTACCCCTTCTTACGAGCAGTACTTC
V gene: TRBV9
clone size: -
D gene: -
CDR3 length: 16
J gene: TRBJ2-7

CDR3 protein: CASSLGDSGAQYF
CDR3 DNA: TGTGCCAGCAGTTTAGGGGACAGCGGAGCCCAGTACTTC
V gene: TRBV27
clone size: once
D gene: TRBD1
CDR3 length: 13
J gene: TRBJ2-5

CDR3 protein: CASSLSDTEAFF
CDR3 DNA: TGTGCCAGCAGCTTATCGGACACTGAAGCTTTCTTT
V gene: TRBV5-6
clone size: -
D gene: -
CDR3 length: 12
J gene: TRBJ1-1

CDR3 protein: CASSVVDTGELFF
CDR3 DNA: TGTGCCAGCAGCGTAGTTGACACCGGGGAGCTGTTTTTT
V gene: TRBV9
clone size: few
D gene: -
CDR3 length: 13
J gene: TRBJ2-2

CDR3 protein: CAISAVRSWNTQYF
CDR3 DNA: TGTGCCATCAGTGCCGTCCGGAGCTGGAATACGCAGTATTTT
V gene: TRBV10-3
clone size: -
D gene: -
CDR3 length: 14
J gene: TRBJ2-3

CDR3 protein: CASSFIETQYF
CDR3 DNA: TGTGCCAGCAGCTTTATAGAGACCCAGTACTTC
V gene: TRBV11-2
clone size: -
D gene: -
CDR3 length: 11
J gene: TRBJ2-5